The rows below give T cell receptor beta chains drawn from one sample of a study of radiotherapy plus CTLA-4 blockade in lung cancer. Sequencing was performed with immunoSEQ multiplex PCR; in TCRdb, only in-frame clones are kept and a portion is missing. The sample has under 70,000 clones; around 77% are singletons. This sample comprised peripheral blood, obtained from a patient treated with radiotherapy plus ipilimumab. The receptors stem from a human donor with non-small cell lung cancer who had a complete response to radiotherapy plus ipilimumab. Each CDR3 is given with its conserved first and last residue.

v_call	j_call	cdr3_aa
TRBV9	TRBJ2-1	CASSARDRAYNEQFF
TRBV5-4	TRBJ2-2	CASSLPKGQGSNTGELFF
TRBV5-1	TRBJ2-3	CASSEGGPTTDTQYF
TRBV7-2	TRBJ1-2	CASSSDRGNYGYTF
TRBV27	TRBJ2-3	CASSLGGPGTDTQYF
TRBV18	TRBJ1-5	CASSPQGGSRAGQPQHF
TRBV7-2	TRBJ2-5	CASSLGGLAEETQYF
TRBV7-2	TRBJ2-7	CASSPKGNYEQYF
TRBV15	TRBJ1-5	CATSTRIVSNQPQHF
TRBV7-9	TRBJ2-1	CAGSLGGYNEQFF
TRBV5-5	TRBJ1-1	CASSPRGQFEAFF
TRBV7-2	TRBJ2-3	CASSLPEREPLF
TRBV7-8	TRBJ2-1	CASSLGPLSSYNEQFF
TRBV27	TRBJ1-5	CASSSWGGSNQPQHF
TRBV19	TRBJ2-1	CASSEGRNSYNEQFF
TRBV30	TRBJ2-1	CAWSGTGLAENEQFF
TRBV5-8	TRBJ1-1	CASSSLTGRNTEAFF
TRBV4-1	TRBJ1-5	CASSQRQGAQPQHF
TRBV5-1	TRBJ2-1	CASSLAGGSGRVGSYNEQFF
TRBV7-9	TRBJ2-3	CASSLGGRLDTQYF
TRBV7-2	TRBJ2-2	CASSRGQTNTGELFF
TRBV30	TRBJ2-3	CAWSRPDTDTQYF
TRBV18	TRBJ2-5	CASSPFGEQETQYF
TRBV6-6	TRBJ1-5	CASNMDRTYQPQHF
TRBV30	.	CAWSLVTYEQYF
TRBV5-1	TRBJ1-5	CASSLGTNNQPQHF
TRBV25-1	TRBJ2-1	CASSEDKNNEQFF
TRBV5-1	TRBJ2-7	CASSLEGAPEYEQYF
TRBV7-2	TRBJ2-3	CASSLTGRADTQYF
TRBV11-3	TRBJ1-1	CASSLREGTEAFF
TRBV7-6	TRBJ2-7	CASSLGQSSYEQYF
TRBV7-9	TRBJ1-6	CASSLRGGFGSPLHF
TRBV11-3	TRBJ2-3	CASSLGDRADTQYF
TRBV5-1	TRBJ2-7	CASSLQGREQYF
TRBV18	TRBJ1-6	CASSPLPDSYSPLHF
TRBV11-3	TRBJ2-3	CASSTSGLPIDTQYF
TRBV5-5	TRBJ2-1	CASSLAPRDRSYNEQFF
TRBV2	TRBJ1-6	CASSGQGSFNNSPLHF
TRBV7-9	TRBJ2-3	CASSRDREADTQYF
TRBV10-1	TRBJ1-1	CASSEGRNRAFF
TRBV5-8	TRBJ1-2	CASSLYYGYTF
TRBV5-4	TRBJ2-7	CASSLGPMSYEQYF
TRBV30	TRBJ2-2	CAWRRGLFDTGELFF
TRBV5-6	TRBJ1-6	CASSARDRDNSPLHF
TRBV10-2	TRBJ1-5	CASSEWGRVSNQPQHF